This TCR beta chain was recorded in a study of T-cell memory formation after mild COVID-19. The CDR3 loop spans 14 amino acids. The trim removed 8 bases at V and 4 bases at J, leaving 9 bases unmatched. In germline, CDR1 is LNHDA, CDR2 SQIVND (reference sequence). This clonotype was observed a few times. TCRdb independently ran MiXCR on the 5' RACE reads; one entry per CDR3 protein. Among under 250,000 distinct CDR3 sequences listed, 27% were seen once. The sequenced material came from PBMCs or a T cell subset sorted from them (not recorded which). The sequence was collected from an adult woman who had mild COVID-19 (a few samples of this study predate the infection). Cell type and time point are not known. V is TRBV19 and J is TRBJ2-7; 9 bases map to TRBD2. The CDR3 DNA reads TGTGCCAGTTCTCCGCTAGCGGGACCTTACGAGCAGTACTTC. This gives the protein CASSPLAGPYEQYF. The whole variable domain, remainder taken from reference TRBV19 and TRBJ2-7, is DGGITQSPKYLFRKEGQNVTLSCEQNLNHDAMYWYRQDPGQGLRLIYYSQIVNDFQKGDIAEGYSVSREKKESFPLTVTSAQKNPTAFYLCASSPLAGPYEQYFGPGTRLTVT.